This record concerns one T cell receptor (beta chain) sequence. As yet, its antigen is unknown. The CDR3 length is 14 residues. Trimming took 4 bases from V and 3 from J, leaving 12 bases between them. The V gene's germline CDR1 is LNHDA and CDR2 SQIVND (reference sequence). The data derive from a study of shared clonotypes between healthy human individuals. Study-level results: All-four-donor shared clonotypes had higher generation probabilities than non-shared clonotypes did.

Healthy HIV-negative adults without recent acute infections or vaccinations served as donors. The split of CD4+ cells yielded CD45RA+ naive and CD45RA-negative memory subsets. The table came from immunoSEQ multiplex PCR; TCRdb's copy has only in-frame clones and leaves some out. The sample lists about 1 million clones, about 76% occurring once. V and J are TRBV19 and TRBJ1-1; no definite D call. The source of this sequence is a man aged 18 to 35 in good health. Sequenced input: memory CD4+ T cells sorted from blood. Specified subset: CD45RA-negative fraction. The CDR3 spells CASSTRALYTEAFF. CDR3 nucleotide sequence: TGTGCCAGTAGTACCCGGGCCCTGTACACTGAAGCTTTCTTT.